The present TCR beta chain was sequenced within a study of blood T cell repertoires in COVID-19. Study as a whole: Acute and convalescent COVID-19 specimens originated in the United States, Italy and Spain.

Assay used: immunoSEQ multiplex PCR; TCRdb lists only in-frame clones, some missing. The sample has around 240,000 clones, 80% to 90% seen once. The germline CDR1 and CDR2 sequences are GTSNPN and SVGIG (reference sequence). V dropped 5 bases and J dropped 4 bases, with 20 bases sitting between them. The CDR3 contains 15 residues. This sequence originates from a man over 45 who had been exposed to COVID-19. Sequenced: PBMCs or T cells enriched from blood (not recorded which). The chain is built from TRBV30 and TRBJ1-2; D may be TRBD1 (6 bases). This CDR3 reads CAWLKYRASGYGYTF. CDR3 bases: TGTGCCTGGCTAAAATACAGGGCCTCGGGCTATGGCTACACCTTC.